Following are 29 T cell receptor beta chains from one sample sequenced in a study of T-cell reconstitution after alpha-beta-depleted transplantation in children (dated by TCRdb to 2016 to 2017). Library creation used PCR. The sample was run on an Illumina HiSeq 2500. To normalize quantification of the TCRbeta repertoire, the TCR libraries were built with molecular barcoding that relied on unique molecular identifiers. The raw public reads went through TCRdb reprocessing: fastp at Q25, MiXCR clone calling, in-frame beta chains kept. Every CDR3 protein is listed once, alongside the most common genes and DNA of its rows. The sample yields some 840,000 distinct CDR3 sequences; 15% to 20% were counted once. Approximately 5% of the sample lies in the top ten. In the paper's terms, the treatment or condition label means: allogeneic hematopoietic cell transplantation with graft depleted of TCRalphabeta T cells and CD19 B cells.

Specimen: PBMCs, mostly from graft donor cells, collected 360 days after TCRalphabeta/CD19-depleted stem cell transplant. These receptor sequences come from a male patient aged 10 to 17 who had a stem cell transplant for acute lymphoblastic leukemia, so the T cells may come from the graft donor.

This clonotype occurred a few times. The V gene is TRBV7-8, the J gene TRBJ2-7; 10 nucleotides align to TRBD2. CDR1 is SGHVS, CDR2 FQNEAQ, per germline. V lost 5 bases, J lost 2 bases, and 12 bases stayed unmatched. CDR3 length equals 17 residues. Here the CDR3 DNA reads TGTGCCAGCAGCCCGTCACTTTGGCTAGCGGGAGCCTACGAGCAGTACTTC. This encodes CASSPSLWLAGAYEQYF.

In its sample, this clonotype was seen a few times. For the CDR3, the DNA is TGTGCCACCAGGCGGCTAGCGGGAGATGGGGGTGAGCAGTTCTTC. Residues: CATRRLAGDGGEQFF. The V call is TRBV15, the J call TRBJ2-1; 10 positions match TRBD2. CDR1 and CDR2 (germline): LNHNV, YYDKDF (reference sequence). CDR3 length: 15 amino acids. With V trimmed by 6 bases and J by 9 bases, 11 bases remained unmatched.

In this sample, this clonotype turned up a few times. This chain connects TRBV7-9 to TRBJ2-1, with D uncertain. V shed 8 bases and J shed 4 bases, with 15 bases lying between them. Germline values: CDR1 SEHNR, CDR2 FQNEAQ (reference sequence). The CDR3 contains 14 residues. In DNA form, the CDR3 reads TGTGCCAGCCGTCTAGGCGGTCTTTACAATGAGCAGTTCTTC. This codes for CASRLGGLYNEQFF.

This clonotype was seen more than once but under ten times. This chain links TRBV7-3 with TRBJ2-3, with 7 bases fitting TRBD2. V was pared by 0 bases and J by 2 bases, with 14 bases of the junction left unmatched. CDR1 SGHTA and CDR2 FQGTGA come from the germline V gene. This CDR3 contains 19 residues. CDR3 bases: TGTGCCAGCAGCTTAACCCCTCCCTGGGCTAGCGGCTTCACAGATACGCAGTATTTT. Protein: CASSLTPPWASGFTDTQYF.

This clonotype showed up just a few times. The CDR3 DNA reads TGCAGCGTCCTCCTTGATAGCGGGAGGAATCGAGAGGGGTTCTTC. Amino acid sequence: CSVLLDSGRNREGFF. The V and J genes are TRBV29-1 and TRBJ2-1, with 10 bases lining up with TRBD2. This CDR3 has 15 residues. Germline loops: CDR1 SQVTM, CDR2 ANQGSEA. V shed 6 bases, J shed 15 bases, and the junction held 20 bases outside the gene matches.

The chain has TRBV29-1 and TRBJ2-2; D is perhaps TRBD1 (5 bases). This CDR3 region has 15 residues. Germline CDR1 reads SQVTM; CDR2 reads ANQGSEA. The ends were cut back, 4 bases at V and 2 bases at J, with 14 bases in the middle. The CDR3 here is CSVVTTERNTGELFF. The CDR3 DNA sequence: TGCAGCGTTGTCACGACAGAGAGAAACACCGGGGAGCTGTTTTTT.

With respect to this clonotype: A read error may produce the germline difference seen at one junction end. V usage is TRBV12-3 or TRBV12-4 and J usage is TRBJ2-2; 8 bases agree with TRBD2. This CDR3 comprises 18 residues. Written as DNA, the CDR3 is TGTGCCTGCAGTTTGTTCTTCCTAGCGGGTAACATCACCGGGGAGCTGTTTTTT. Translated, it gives CACSLFFLAGNITGELFF.

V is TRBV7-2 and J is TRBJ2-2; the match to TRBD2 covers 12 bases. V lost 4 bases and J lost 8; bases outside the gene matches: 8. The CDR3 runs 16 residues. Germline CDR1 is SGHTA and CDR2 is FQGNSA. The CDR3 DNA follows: TGTGCCAGCAGCTCACCAAGACTAGCGGGAGAAGGGGAGCTGTTTTTT. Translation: CASSSPRLAGEGELFF.

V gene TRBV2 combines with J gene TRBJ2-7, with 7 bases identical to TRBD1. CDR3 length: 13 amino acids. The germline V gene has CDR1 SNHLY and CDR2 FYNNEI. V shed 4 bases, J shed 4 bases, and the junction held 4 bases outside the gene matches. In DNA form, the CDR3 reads TGTGCCAGCAGTGGACAGGGCTTTTACGAGCAGTACTTC. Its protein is CASSGQGFYEQYF.

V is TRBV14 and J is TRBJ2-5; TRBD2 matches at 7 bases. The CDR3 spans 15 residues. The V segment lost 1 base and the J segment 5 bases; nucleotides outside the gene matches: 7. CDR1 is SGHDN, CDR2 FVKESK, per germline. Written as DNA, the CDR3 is TGTGCCAGCAGCCAAGGGCTAGCGGTATGGGAGACCCAGTACTTC. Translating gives CASSQGLAVWETQYF.

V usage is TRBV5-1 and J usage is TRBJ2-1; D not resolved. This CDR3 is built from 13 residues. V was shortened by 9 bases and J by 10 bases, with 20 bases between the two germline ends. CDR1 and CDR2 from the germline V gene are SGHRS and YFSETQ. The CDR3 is CATSYTWHKEQFF. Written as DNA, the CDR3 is TGCGCCACTTCCTATACATGGCATAAGGAGCAGTTCTTC.

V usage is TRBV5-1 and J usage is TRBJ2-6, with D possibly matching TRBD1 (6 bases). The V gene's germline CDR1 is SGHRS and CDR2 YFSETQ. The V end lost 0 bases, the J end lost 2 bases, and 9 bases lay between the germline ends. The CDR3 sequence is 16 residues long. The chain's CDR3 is CASSLDGGPGANVLTF. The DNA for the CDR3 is TGCGCCAGCAGCTTGGATGGGGGCCCTGGGGCCAACGTCCTGACTTTC.

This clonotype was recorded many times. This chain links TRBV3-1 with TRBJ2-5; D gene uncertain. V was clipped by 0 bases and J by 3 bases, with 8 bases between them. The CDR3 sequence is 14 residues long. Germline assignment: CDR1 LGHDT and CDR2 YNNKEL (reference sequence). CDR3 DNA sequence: TGTGCCAGCAGCCAAGAGGGCGGTAAAGAGACCCAGTACTTC. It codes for CASSQEGGKETQYF.

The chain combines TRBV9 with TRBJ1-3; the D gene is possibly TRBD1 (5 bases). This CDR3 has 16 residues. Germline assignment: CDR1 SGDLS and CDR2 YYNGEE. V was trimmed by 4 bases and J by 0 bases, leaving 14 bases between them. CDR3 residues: CASSLRDGGSGNTIYF. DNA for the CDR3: TGTGCCAGCAGCCTCAGGGATGGGGGCTCTGGAAACACCATATATTTT.

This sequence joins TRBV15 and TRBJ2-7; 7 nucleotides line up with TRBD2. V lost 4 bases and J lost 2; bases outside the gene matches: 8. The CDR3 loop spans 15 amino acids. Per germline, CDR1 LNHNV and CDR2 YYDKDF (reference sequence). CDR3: CATSIDSGLPYEQYF. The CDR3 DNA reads TGTGCCACCAGCATAGATTCGGGACTACCCTACGAGCAGTACTTC.

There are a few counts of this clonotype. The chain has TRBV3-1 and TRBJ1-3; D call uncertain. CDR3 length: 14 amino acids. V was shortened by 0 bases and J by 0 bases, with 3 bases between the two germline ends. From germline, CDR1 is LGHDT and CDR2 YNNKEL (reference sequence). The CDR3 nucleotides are TGTGCCAGCAGCCAAGATCCCTCTGGAAACACCATATATTTT. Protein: CASSQDPSGNTIYF.

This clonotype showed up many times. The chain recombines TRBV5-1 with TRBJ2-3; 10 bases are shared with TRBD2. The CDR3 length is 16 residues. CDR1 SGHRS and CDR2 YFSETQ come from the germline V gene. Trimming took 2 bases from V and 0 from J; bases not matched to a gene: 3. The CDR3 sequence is CASSLRTSGSTDTQYF. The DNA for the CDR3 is TGCGCCAGCAGCTTAAGGACTAGCGGAAGCACAGATACGCAGTATTTT.

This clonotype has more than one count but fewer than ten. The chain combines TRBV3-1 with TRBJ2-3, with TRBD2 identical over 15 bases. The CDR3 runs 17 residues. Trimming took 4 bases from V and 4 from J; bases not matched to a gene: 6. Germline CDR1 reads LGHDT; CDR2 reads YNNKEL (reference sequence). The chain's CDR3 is CASSRTSGRATPDTQYF. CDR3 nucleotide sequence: TGTGCCAGCAGCCGGACTAGCGGGAGGGCCACTCCAGATACGCAGTATTTT.

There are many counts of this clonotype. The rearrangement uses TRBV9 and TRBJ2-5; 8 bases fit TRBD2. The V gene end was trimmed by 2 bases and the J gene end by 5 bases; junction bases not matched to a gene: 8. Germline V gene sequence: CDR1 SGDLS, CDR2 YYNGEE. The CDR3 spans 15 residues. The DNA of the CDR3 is TGTGCCAGCAGCGTTTCCGCGGGAGGATTGGAGACCCAGTACTTC. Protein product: CASSVSAGGLETQYF.

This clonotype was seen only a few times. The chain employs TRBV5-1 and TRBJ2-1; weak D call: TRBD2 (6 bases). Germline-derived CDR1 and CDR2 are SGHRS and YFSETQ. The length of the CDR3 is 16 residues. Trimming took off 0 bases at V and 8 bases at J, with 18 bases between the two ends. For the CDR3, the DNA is TGCGCCAGCAGCTTGGCGGGACTCTTATCGTGGGATGAGCAGTTCTTC. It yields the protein CASSLAGLLSWDEQFF.

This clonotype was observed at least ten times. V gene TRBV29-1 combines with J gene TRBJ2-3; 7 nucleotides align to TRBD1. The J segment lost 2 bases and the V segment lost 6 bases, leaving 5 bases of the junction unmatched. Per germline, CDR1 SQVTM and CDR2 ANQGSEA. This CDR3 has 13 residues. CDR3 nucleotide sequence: TGCAGCGTCCAGGGACAGTACACAGATACGCAGTATTTT. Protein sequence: CSVQGQYTDTQYF.

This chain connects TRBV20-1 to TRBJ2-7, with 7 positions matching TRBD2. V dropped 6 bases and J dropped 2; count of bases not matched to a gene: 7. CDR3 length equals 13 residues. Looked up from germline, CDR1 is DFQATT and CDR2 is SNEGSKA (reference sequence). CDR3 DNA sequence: TGCAGTGCCGCCGGCGCGGGGGCCTACGAGCAGTACTTC. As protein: CSAAGAGAYEQYF.

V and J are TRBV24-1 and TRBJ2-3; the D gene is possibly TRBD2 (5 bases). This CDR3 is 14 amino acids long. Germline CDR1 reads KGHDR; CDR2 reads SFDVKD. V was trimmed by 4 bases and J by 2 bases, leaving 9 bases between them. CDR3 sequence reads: CATSEGVLTDTQYF. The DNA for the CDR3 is TGTGCCACCAGTGAGGGAGTGCTCACAGATACGCAGTATTTT.

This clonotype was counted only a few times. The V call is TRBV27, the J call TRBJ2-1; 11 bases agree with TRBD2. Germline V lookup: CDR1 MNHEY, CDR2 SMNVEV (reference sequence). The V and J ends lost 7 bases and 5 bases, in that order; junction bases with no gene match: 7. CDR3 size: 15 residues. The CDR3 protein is CASKVAGGWNNEQFF. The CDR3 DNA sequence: TGTGCCAGCAAGGTAGCGGGAGGGTGGAACAATGAGCAGTTCTTC.

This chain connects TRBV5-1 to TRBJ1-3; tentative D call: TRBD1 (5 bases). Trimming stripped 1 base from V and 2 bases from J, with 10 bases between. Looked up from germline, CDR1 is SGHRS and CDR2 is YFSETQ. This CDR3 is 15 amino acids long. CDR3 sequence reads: CASSLPRGTGNTIYF. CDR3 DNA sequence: TGCGCCAGCAGCTTGCCTCGGGGGACTGGAAACACCATATATTTT.

In nucleotides, the CDR3 is TGTGCCAGCAGTCCCATTACAGGGTCCAAAAACATTCAGTACTTC. Amino acid sequence: CASSPITGSKNIQYF. The chain uses TRBV6-2 or TRBV6-3 and TRBJ2-4; tentatively, D is TRBD1 (6 bases). The CDR3 consists of 15 residues. Germline CDR1 reads MNHEY; CDR2 reads SVGEGT. V was trimmed by 5 bases and J by 2 bases, leaving 13 bases between them.

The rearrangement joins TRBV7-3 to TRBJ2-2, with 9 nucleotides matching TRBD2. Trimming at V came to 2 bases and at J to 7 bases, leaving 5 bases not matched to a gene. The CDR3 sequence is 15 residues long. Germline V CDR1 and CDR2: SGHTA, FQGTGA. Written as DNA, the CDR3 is TGTGCCAGCAGCTTACAGGCTAGCGGGATCGGGGAGCTGTTTTTT. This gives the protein CASSLQASGIGELFF.

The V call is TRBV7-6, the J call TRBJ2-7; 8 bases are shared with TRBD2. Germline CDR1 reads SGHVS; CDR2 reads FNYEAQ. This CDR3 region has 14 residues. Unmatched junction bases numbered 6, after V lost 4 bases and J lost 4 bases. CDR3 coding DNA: TGTGCCAGCAGCTCTCGGGAGGGTTATTACGAGCAGTACTTC. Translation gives CASSSREGYYEQYF.

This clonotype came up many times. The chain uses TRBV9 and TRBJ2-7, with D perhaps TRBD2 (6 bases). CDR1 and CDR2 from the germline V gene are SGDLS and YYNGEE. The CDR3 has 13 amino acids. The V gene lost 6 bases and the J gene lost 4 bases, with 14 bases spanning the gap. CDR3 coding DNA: TGTGCCAGCACTCGGGACTCGGGTTACGAGCAGTACTTC. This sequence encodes CASTRDSGYEQYF.